Here is one T cell receptor (beta chain) with its context. This entry belongs to a study of T cell changes during pregnancy in multiple sclerosis. The method was immunoSEQ multiplex PCR; TCRdb's version includes in-frame clones alone and lacks a portion of them. Of roughly 52,000 clones listed, around 89% are singletons. CDR1 MGHRA and CDR2 YSYEKL come from the germline V gene. The CDR3 runs 17 residues. V was shortened by 1 base and J by 0 bases, with 16 bases between the two germline ends. The chain uses TRBV4-1 and TRBJ2-7; unclear D gene. Here the sequenced sample was CD4+ T cells from peripheral blood mononuclear cells, taken in the first trimester of pregnancy. This sequence originates from a female donor with multiple sclerosis, enrolled in a pregnancy study. The DNA for the CDR3 is TGCGCCAGCAGCCAAGTAGGATCCAGGCTTAGCTCCTACGAGCAGTACTTC. It specifies CASSQVGSRLSSYEQYF.